This TCR beta chain was recorded in a study of T cell responses to AZD1222 COVID-19 vaccine. The data were produced by immunoSEQ multiplex PCR, yet TCRdb's version contains in-frame clones alone and is incomplete. Among some 170,000 clones listed, roughly 94% were seen once. Findings and caveats of the study: The breadth and depth of Spike-specific TCRs increased once two AZD1222 doses had been given. Scientists sampled the repertoires only once the peak T cell response had passed. Spike regions recognized by vaccine-associated CD4 TCRs spanned the protein, led by 160-218 and 743-854.

Concerning this clone itself: Antigen: not known.

This CDR3 is 12 amino acids long. Germline V gene sequence: CDR1 SEHNR, CDR2 FQNEAQ (reference sequence). The V gene lost 6 bases and the J gene lost 1 base, with 7 bases spanning the gap. This sample comprised peripheral blood, obtained 28 days after the second AZD1222 dose. This receptor was obtained from an adult who received the AZD1222 COVID-19 vaccine. The V and J genes are TRBV7-9 and TRBJ2-7, with a weak D call TRBD1 (5 bases). The CDR3 DNA reads as TGTGCCAGCAGAGGGGATTCCTACGAGCAGTACTTC. It translates to CASRGDSYEQYF.